The 15 T cell receptor beta chains given below trace back to one sample, sequenced in a study of early T cells in non-severe SARS-CoV-2 infection. TCRdb redid the calling of the 5' RACE reads with MiXCR, one entry per CDR3 protein. The data show about 30,000 distinct CDR3 sequences, roughly 5.1% seen once. The specimen was whole blood. These receptors originate from an adult who was a healthcare worker with PCR-confirmed SARS-CoV-2 infection or an uninfected control (not recorded which).

The V and J genes are TRBV19 and TRBJ2-1; D unresolved. CDR3 length: 14 amino acids. CDR1 and CDR2 (germline): LNHDA, SQIVND (reference sequence). V was shortened by 8 bases and J by 8 bases, with 19 bases between the two germline ends. The CDR3 here is CASARAHPAHEQFF. The CDR3 nucleotides read TGTGCCAGTGCTAGGGCGCACCCGGCGCATGAGCAGTTCTTC.

This clonotype has at least ten counts. The chain carries TRBV20-1 and TRBJ1-6; possible D gene TRBD1, 6 bases. Germline lookup yields CDR1 DFQATT and CDR2 SNEGSKA (reference sequence). This CDR3 spans 16 amino acids. V lost 3 bases, J lost 0 bases, and 12 bases lay in between. The CDR3 is CSASPTGSSYNSPLHF. In DNA form, the CDR3 reads TGCAGTGCTAGTCCAACAGGGAGCTCCTATAATTCACCCCTCCACTTT.

The rearrangement links TRBV6-6 to TRBJ1-5, with 8 positions matching TRBD1. There are 14 residues in the CDR3. Germline CDR1 and CDR2: MNHNY and SVGAGI (reference sequence). The junction had 1 base not matched to a gene; V was cut back by 2 bases and J by 4 bases. The CDR3 nucleotides read TGTGCCAGCAGTTACACAGGGGGAAATCAGCCCCAGCATTTT. Its translation is CASSYTGGNQPQHF.

This clonotype came up a few times. This chain connects TRBV29-1 to TRBJ1-3; a possible D gene is TRBD1 (5 bases). V lost 7 bases to trimming and J lost 8 bases, with 12 bases between them. The CDR3 consists of 11 residues. Germline V CDR1 and CDR2: SQVTM, ANQGSEA. The CDR3: CSALVGDTIYF. The CDR3 DNA follows: TGCAGCGCCCTTGTGGGGGACACCATATATTTT.

This clonotype has a count of ten or more. CDR3 protein: CASSSRTGTATYEQYF. The DNA of the CDR3 is TGTGCCAGCAGCTCCCGAACCGGGACAGCGACCTACGAGCAGTACTTC. This sequence joins TRBV7-2 and TRBJ2-7, with TRBD1 matching over 7 bases. J gave up 2 bases and V 4 bases, and 11 bases lay outside the gene matches. The CDR3 has 16 residues. Germline CDR1 reads SGHTA; CDR2 reads FQGNSA.

The CDR3 DNA is TGTGCCAGCTCACCCTCGCCGGGGTACGAGCAGTACTTC. Protein product: CASSPSPGYEQYF. This rearrangement joins TRBV18 to TRBJ2-7; the D gene is possibly TRBD2 (5 bases). The germline CDR1 and CDR2 sequences are KGHSH and LQKENI. Trimming took off 3 bases at V and 4 bases at J, with 10 bases between the two ends. The CDR3 consists of 13 residues.

This clonotype was detected many times. The J gene is TRBJ2-6, the V gene TRBV13; TRBD1 agrees at 9 bases. With 5 bases clipped from V and 1 base from J, the junction kept 6 bases outside the gene matches. This CDR3 has 17 amino acids. CDR1 and CDR2 from the germline V gene are PRHDT and FYEKMQ (reference sequence). In nucleotides, the CDR3 is TGTGCCAGCAGCGGGAGGGACAGGGAGTCTGGGGCCAACGTCCTGACTTTC. It is translated as CASSGRDRESGANVLTF.

This clonotype was seen repeatedly, ten times or more. The rearrangement joins TRBV27 to TRBJ2-1; a weak D match, TRBD1 (6 bases). This CDR3 is 17 amino acids long. Trimming pared 5 bases from V and 2 bases from J, leaving 19 bases between. CDR1 is MNHEY and CDR2 is SMNVEV in the germline V gene (reference sequence). The CDR3 protein is CASSVMRTERPYNEQFF. CDR3 bases: TGTGCCAGCAGTGTTATGAGGACAGAAAGACCCTACAATGAGCAGTTCTTC.

This clonotype was recorded many times. This chain connects TRBV7-2 to TRBJ2-6; D is unclear. The V gene lost 11 bases and the J gene lost 4 bases, with 21 bases spanning the gap. Germline V gives CDR1 SGHTA, CDR2 FQGNSA. This CDR3 is 16 amino acids long. In DNA, the CDR3 is TGTGCCGGAAAAGCCCGGTGGGCTACGGGGGCCAACGTCCTGACTTTC. This encodes CAGKARWATGANVLTF.

This sequence joins TRBV30 and TRBJ1-2; D might be TRBD1 (5 bases). CDR3 size: 15 residues. Germline values: CDR1 GTSNPN, CDR2 SVGIG (reference sequence). V lost 0 bases and J lost 4, with 15 bases in between. The CDR3 region is CAWSVDRDGLYGYTF. The CDR3, as DNA: TGTGCCTGGAGTGTCGACCGGGACGGACTCTATGGCTACACCTTC. The full variable domain, with the rest looked up from reference TRBV30 and TRBJ1-2, is SQTIHQWPATLVQPVGSPLSLECTVEGTSNPNLYWYRQAAGRGLQLLFYSVGIGQISSEVPQNLSASRPQDRQFILSSKKLLLSDSGFYLCAWSVDRDGLYGYTFGSGTRLTVV.

The chain links TRBV12-3 or TRBV12-4 to TRBJ2-2; 8 nucleotides align to TRBD2. CDR3 length: 15 residues. J was trimmed by 8 bases and V by 3 bases; bases with no gene match: 8. CDR3 in amino acids: CASSFGGRSLGELFF. CDR3 in DNA: TGTGCCAGCAGTTTCGGCGGGAGGAGCCTAGGGGAGCTGTTTTTT.

The chain uses TRBV7-9 and TRBJ2-7; no reliable D call. Germline values: CDR1 SEHNR, CDR2 FQNEAQ (reference sequence). The CDR3 has 12 amino acids. The V end lost 3 bases, the J end lost 9 bases, and 12 bases lay between the germline ends. The CDR3 region is CASSFSQEGQYF. DNA for the CDR3: TGTGCCAGCAGCTTTAGCCAGGAAGGGCAGTACTTC.

This clonotype was found many times. The rearrangement joins TRBV7-2 to TRBJ2-1; the D gene could be TRBD1 or TRBD2 (6 bases each). V was clipped by 0 bases and J by 5 bases, with 11 bases between them. The CDR3 contains 15 residues. Germline CDR1 is SGHTA and CDR2 is FQGNSA. The CDR3 DNA reads TGTGCCAGCAGCTTAGCCGCGGGGACACACAATGAGCAGTTCTTC. Protein: CASSLAAGTHNEQFF.

The chain combines TRBV28 with TRBJ1-1, with 7 bases aligning to TRBD1. After removal of 4 bases from V and 0 bases from J, the junction contained 14 bases not matched to a gene. Germline CDR1 and CDR2: MDHEN and SYDVKM. The CDR3 spans 18 residues. The CDR3 spells CASSSIIQGYILNTEAFF. In nucleotides, the CDR3 is TGTGCCAGCAGTTCTATTATACAGGGGTATATTTTGAACACTGAAGCTTTCTTT.

There are many counts of this clonotype. This chain joins TRBV11-3 and TRBJ2-3; the match to TRBD2 covers 11 bases. Trimming cost V 5 bases and J 5 bases; bases outside gene matches: 9. Per germline, CDR1 SGHNT and CDR2 YENEEA. The CDR3 has 16 amino acids. This CDR3 reads CASSPLAGGPVDTQYF. The DNA for the CDR3 is TGTGCCAGCAGCCCCTTAGCGGGGGGGCCAGTAGATACGCAGTATTTT.